There are a few counts of the clone carrying this T cell receptor beta chain. Its cognate antigen is unknown. TCRdb re-derived calls from the 5' RACE reads in MiXCR, one entry per CDR3 protein. The sample lists a few hundred thousand distinct CDR3 sequences; about a sixth were seen once. The record originates from a study of T-cell memory formation after mild COVID-19. Study-level points and caveats: Confirmation was lacking for SARS-CoV-2 specificity of second-wave clones that peaked on day 37. Some responding clones appeared in pre-infection memory, suggesting cross-reactive memory joined.

The CDR3 runs to 17 residues. J was trimmed by 4 bases and V by 6 bases; bases with no gene match: 15. The germline CDR1 and CDR2 sequences are LNHNV and YYDKDF (reference sequence). The chain couples TRBV15 to TRBJ1-5; 7 bases match TRBD1. Source material: PBMCs or a T cell subset sorted from them (not recorded which). The receptor comes from a man aged 18 to 30 who had mild COVID-19 (a few samples of this study predate the infection). Cell type and time point are not known. CDR3: CATRHPSQGGWNQPQHF. CDR3 DNA: TGTGCCACCAGACACCCGAGCCAGGGGGGGTGGAATCAGCCCCAGCATTTT.